These 30 T cell receptor beta chains were all obtained from the same sample, sequenced in a study of T cells in localized non-small cell lung cancer. Assay: immunoSEQ multiplex PCR; the TCRdb copy retains only in-frame clones and omits some. The sample consists of around 79,000 clones, over 60% of them appearing once. Here the sequenced sample was PBMCs, taken before any cancer treatment. The receptors here all came from a man aged 40 to 70 with stage II squamous cell lung carcinoma.

As concerns this clone: At the DNA level, this CDR3 is encoded by other sequences in the same sample as well. The chain uses TRBV6-6 and TRBJ2-7, with 7 positions matching TRBD1. The CDR3 is made up of 11 amino acids. V was clipped by 8 bases and J by 3 bases; unmatched bases: 1. Germline-derived CDR1 and CDR2 are MNHNY and SVGAGI (reference sequence). In nucleotides, the CDR3 is TGTGCCAGCTCAGGGGGCTACGAGCAGTACTTC. Translated: CASSGGYEQYF.

This clone was detected only a few times. The rearrangement uses TRBV4-3 and TRBJ2-2, with TRBD2 identical over 11 bases. V gave up 4 bases and J gave up 1 base; unmatched junction bases: 2. This CDR3 is built from 16 residues. Germline CDR1 LGHNA, CDR2 YSLEER. CDR3 sequence reads: CASSPGLAGNTGELFF. Here the CDR3 DNA reads TGCGCCAGCAGCCCCGGACTAGCGGGGAACACCGGGGAGCTGTTTTTT.

This clone appeared a single time. The chain carries TRBV7-3 and TRBJ1-2; D unclear. Per the germline V gene, CDR1 is SGHTA and CDR2 is FQGTGA. This CDR3 region has 13 residues. Trimming pared 6 bases from V and 7 bases from J, leaving 15 bases between. The CDR3 sequence: CASSPTSQGGYTF. CDR3 DNA sequence: TGTGCCAGCAGTCCGACATCCCAAGGTGGCTACACCTTC.

The rearrangement links TRBV5-4 to TRBJ1-1; D is perhaps TRBD1 (5 bases). Deletions cut 4 bases from V and 8 bases from J, with 15 bases between. CDR3 size: 13 residues. CDR1 and CDR2 (germline): SGHNT, YYREEE (reference sequence). CDR3 sequence (DNA): TGTGCCAGCAGCACTTGGACACGCGACGAAGCTTTCTTT. Its translation: CASSTWTRDEAFF.

The J gene is TRBJ2-5, the V gene TRBV4-1; no clear D gene. V lost 0 bases, J lost 1 base, and 9 bases lay in between. There are 15 residues in the CDR3. In germline, CDR1 is MGHRA, CDR2 YSYEKL. CDR3 sequence: CASSQEGRLQETQYF. CDR3 DNA sequence: TGCGCCAGCAGCCAAGAAGGTAGGCTCCAAGAGACCCAGTACTTC.

The sample holds a few counts of this clone. In DNA form, the CDR3 reads TGCGCCAGCAGCTTGGACGGGAGAAGGGCCGGGGAGCTGTTTTTT. The encoded protein is CASSLDGRRAGELFF. This chain links TRBV5-1 with TRBJ2-2; tentatively, D is TRBD2 (6 bases). Germline V lookup: CDR1 SGHRS, CDR2 YFSETQ. V lost 0 bases to trimming and J lost 6 bases, with 12 bases between them. The CDR3 is made up of 15 amino acids.

This clone was recorded only once. In DNA, the CDR3 is TGTGCCAGCACCCGTAACAGGGGGTATGGCTACACCTTC. Its translation is CASTRNRGYGYTF. The chain is built from TRBV6-5 and TRBJ1-2; 8 nucleotides match TRBD1. CDR3 length: 13 residues. Germline V lookup: CDR1 MNHEY, CDR2 SVGAGI. The trim removed 7 bases at V and 5 bases at J, leaving 6 bases unmatched.

The chain joins TRBV7-2 to TRBJ2-5; D is unresolved. Trimming pared 0 bases from V and 1 base from J, leaving 6 bases between. Germline CDR1 is SGHTA and CDR2 is FQGNSA. The CDR3 extends over 14 amino acids. CDR3 amino acids: CASSLAVTQETQYF. CDR3 coding DNA: TGTGCCAGCAGCTTAGCCGTCACCCAAGAGACCCAGTACTTC.

The chain uses TRBV9 and TRBJ2-5, with 16 bases aligning to TRBD2. This CDR3 region has 18 residues. Germline-derived CDR1 and CDR2 are SGDLS and YYNGEE. V lost 4 bases to trimming and J lost 5 bases; unmatched junction nucleotides: 11. As DNA, the CDR3 is TGTGCCAGCAGCCCTGGGACTAGCGGGGGGGTTCGTCGGGAGACCCAGTACTTC. Translating it yields CASSPGTSGGVRRETQYF.

The chain uses TRBV7-2 and TRBJ2-2, with a possible D match to TRBD2 (5 bases). The germline V and J ends were trimmed by 1 base and 7 bases, with 7 bases remaining between them. The germline V gene encodes CDR1 SGHTA and CDR2 FQGNSA. The CDR3 has 13 residues. Here the CDR3 reads CASSLDRGGELFF. The CDR3 DNA sequence: TGTGCCAGCAGCTTAGACCGGGGCGGGGAGCTGTTTTTT. The variable domain in full, with the rest retrieved from reference TRBV7-2 and TRBJ2-2, is GAGVSQSPSNKVTEKGKDVELRCDPISGHTALYWYRQSLGQGLEFLIYFQGNSAPDKSGLPSDRFSAERTGGSVSTLTIQRTQQEDSAVYLCASSLDRGGELFFGEGSRLTVL.

V and J are TRBV5-8 and TRBJ1-1; D is perhaps TRBD1 (6 bases). The CDR3 sequence is 13 residues long. Germline V gene sequence: CDR1 SGHTS, CDR2 YDEGEE. V was clipped by 5 bases and J by 0 bases, with 8 bases between them. The CDR3 DNA sequence: TGTGCCAGCAGTCGACAGGTGAACACTGAAGCTTTCTTT. It translates to CASSRQVNTEAFF. Full variable domain (remainder filled in from reference TRBV5-8 and TRBJ1-1): EAGVTQSPTHLIKTRGQQATLRCSPISGHTSVYWYQQALGLGLQFLLWYDEGEERNRGNFPPRFSGRQFPNYSSELNVNALELEDSALYLCASSRQVNTEAFFGQGTRLTVV.

The chain recombines TRBV5-8 with TRBJ1-1; D is possibly TRBD1 (5 bases). The germline CDR1 and CDR2 sequences are SGHTS and YDEGEE. This CDR3 is 16 amino acids long. Trimming left V 6 bases short and J 2 bases short, with 20 bases between. The CDR3 bases are TGTGCCAGCACCCTCGGATCGGACGGGGACAACACTGAAGCTTTCTTT. Its protein product is CASTLGSDGDNTEAFF.

The chain has TRBV28 and TRBJ2-7; D is possibly TRBD1 or TRBD2 (7 bases each). CDR1 is MDHEN and CDR2 is SYDVKM in the germline V gene. Trimming cost V 3 bases and J 1 base, with 13 bases left between them. The CDR3 has 15 residues. The CDR3 region has the DNA TGTGCCAGCAGTTTCTTCCAGGGGGGGTCCTACGAGCAGTACTTC. Residues: CASSFFQGGSYEQYF.

The chain carries TRBV6-5 and TRBJ1-2; 10 positions match TRBD1. Trimming at V came to 4 bases and at J to 4 bases, leaving 9 bases not matched to a gene. Germline values: CDR1 MNHEY, CDR2 SVGAGI. The CDR3 covers 16 residues. The CDR3 sequence is CASSSYRDRGVYGYTF. For the CDR3, the DNA is TGTGCCAGCAGTTCCTACCGGGACAGGGGAGTCTATGGCTACACCTTC.

The gene calls are TRBV7-2 and TRBJ2-5; possibly TRBD2 for D (5 bases). CDR3 length: 13 residues. Germline CDR1 and CDR2: SGHTA and FQGNSA. V shed 0 bases and J shed 6 bases, with 8 bases lying between them. DNA for the CDR3: TGTGCCAGCAGCTTAGCAGAGCGGAAGACCCAGTACTTC. It yields the protein CASSLAERKTQYF.

This clone was counted only a few times. The chain uses TRBV19 and TRBJ1-2, with TRBD1 identical over 9 bases. This CDR3 is built from 13 residues. V trimming: 5 bases; J trimming: 5 bases; junction bases outside the gene matches: 3. The germline V gene has CDR1 LNHDA and CDR2 SQIVND (reference sequence). In nucleotides, the CDR3 is TGTGCCAGTAGTCGGGACAGGGAGTATGGCTACACCTTC. Encoded protein: CASSRDREYGYTF. The variable domain in full, completed from reference TRBV19 and TRBJ1-2, reads DGGITQSPKYLFRKEGQNVTLSCEQNLNHDAMYWYRQDPGQGLRLIYYSQIVNDFQKGDIAEGYSVSREKKESFPLTVTSAQKNPTAFYLCASSRDREYGYTFGSGTRLTVV.

The chain is built from TRBV7-2 and TRBJ2-1; maybe TRBD2 (5 bases). This CDR3 comprises 15 residues. Germline-derived CDR1 and CDR2 are SGHTA and FQGNSA. Trimming pared 3 bases from V and 0 bases from J, leaving 9 bases between. CDR3 coding DNA: TGTGCCAGCAGCTTTAGCGTGAGCTCCTACAATGAGCAGTTCTTC. It codes for CASSFSVSSYNEQFF.

This sequence joins TRBV28 and TRBJ2-7, with 7 bases lining up with TRBD1. CDR1 and CDR2 (germline): MDHEN, SYDVKM. J gave up 6 bases and V 7 bases, and 9 bases lay outside the gene matches. The CDR3 has 13 residues. The CDR3 DNA follows: TGTGCCAGCACAAGGGGGCTAGGTCGCGAGCAGTACTTC. This translates into CASTRGLGREQYF.

In its sample, this clone was seen once. CDR3 sequence: CASSLGPTGELFF. The CDR3 coding sequence is TGTGCCAGCAGCCTGGGCCCCACCGGGGAGCTGTTTTTT. The chain is built from TRBV7-6 and TRBJ2-2, with unresolved D. The CDR3 sequence is 13 residues long. Germline V gene lookup returns CDR1 SGHVS and CDR2 FNYEAQ. The ends were cut back, 5 bases at V and 4 bases at J, with 8 bases in the middle. Full variable domain (rest looked up from reference TRBV7-6 and TRBJ2-2): GAGVSQSPRYKVTKRGQDVALRCDPISGHVSLYWYRQALGQGPEFLTYFNYEAQQDKSGLPNDRFSAERPEGSISTLTIQRTEQRDSAMYRCASSLGPTGELFFGEGSRLTVL.

The V call is TRBV28, the J call TRBJ1-2; 7 bases line up with TRBD1. CDR3 length: 14 amino acids. Germline V gives CDR1 MDHEN, CDR2 SYDVKM. V shed 4 bases and J 4 bases; nucleotides not matched to a gene: 6. CDR3 protein: CASSSSQGSYGYTF. CDR3 sequence (DNA): TGTGCCAGCAGTTCTTCACAGGGGTCCTATGGCTACACCTTC.

The J gene is TRBJ2-5, the V gene TRBV5-1; a possible D gene is TRBD1 (6 bases). V shed 4 bases and J shed 4 bases, with 17 bases lying between them. In germline, CDR1 is SGHRS, CDR2 YFSETQ. The CDR3 contains 15 residues. The CDR3 DNA reads TGCGCCAGCAGCCCGGCCGACAGGCGAGGAGAGACCCAGTACTTC. This codes for CASSPADRRGETQYF.

The chain uses TRBV4-1 and TRBJ2-2, with D tentatively TRBD1 or TRBD2 (6 bases each). CDR1 is MGHRA and CDR2 is YSYEKL in the germline V gene. Deletions cut 1 base from V and 4 bases from J, with 19 bases between. The CDR3 covers 18 residues. The DNA for the CDR3 is TGCGCCAGCAGCCAAGCTGTCGGCCGGGGGCTCGGCACCGGGGAGCTGTTTTTT. Its protein product is CASSQAVGRGLGTGELFF.

This clone appeared a single time. V is TRBV30 and J is TRBJ1-5; a weak D match, TRBD1 (6 bases). The CDR3 length is 13 residues. Trimming removed 1 base from V and 4 bases from J, with 8 bases in between. Germline CDR1 and CDR2: GTSNPN and SVGIG (reference sequence). Written as DNA, the CDR3 is TGTGCCTGGAGTGGGGGACAAAATCAGCCCCAGCATTTT. This gives the protein CAWSGGQNQPQHF.

The rearrangement joins TRBV2 to TRBJ2-7, with D perhaps matching TRBD1 (5 bases). This CDR3 spans 13 amino acids. Germline V gives CDR1 SNHLY, CDR2 FYNNEI. The ends were cut back, 4 bases at V and 2 bases at J, with 9 bases in the middle. Here the CDR3 DNA reads TGTGCCAGCAGTGGCAGGGCCACCTACGAGCAGTACTTC. Translated: CASSGRATYEQYF.

The J gene is TRBJ1-1, the V gene TRBV15, with D unresolved. Trimming left V 6 bases short and J 4 bases short, with 3 bases between. This CDR3 comprises 10 residues. CDR1 is LNHNV and CDR2 is YYDKDF in the germline V gene (reference sequence). The DNA of the CDR3 is TGTGCCACCAGGGGCACTGAAGCTTTCTTT. This translates into CATRGTEAFF. Full variable domain (outside the CDR3, taken from reference TRBV15 and TRBJ1-1): DAMVIQNPRYQVTQFGKPVTLSCSQTLNHNVMYWYQQKSSQAPKLLFHYYDKDFNNEADTPDNFQSRRPNTSFCFLDIRSPGLGDTAMYLCATRGTEAFFGQGTRLTVV.

The J gene is TRBJ1-2, the V gene TRBV10-1; the D gene is possibly TRBD1 (6 bases). This CDR3 has 13 residues. The V end was cut by 6 bases, the J end by 7 bases, with 15 bases between. Germline CDR1 reads WNHNN; CDR2 reads SYGVQD (reference sequence). The CDR3 sequence is CASRNCRGRGYTF. In nucleotides, the CDR3 is TGCGCCAGCAGGAATTGCAGGGGCCGTGGCTACACCTTC.

The chain links TRBV27 to TRBJ2-7, with TRBD2 matching 7 bases. There are 15 residues in the CDR3. CDR1 MNHEY and CDR2 SMNVEV come from the germline V gene (reference sequence). V shed 5 bases and J 5 bases; nucleotides not matched to a gene: 12. For the CDR3, the DNA is TGTGCCAGCAGTGAAATATCCGGGACTATCCACGAGCAGTACTTC. It encodes CASSEISGTIHEQYF.

The genes are TRBV10-3 and TRBJ1-1; perhaps TRBD1 as D (6 bases). Germline V gives CDR1 ENHRY, CDR2 SYGVKD. The CDR3 totals 13 residues. V was trimmed by 5 bases and J by 4 bases, leaving 11 bases between them. The CDR3 region has the DNA TGTGCCATCAGTTTACAGGGCGGCACTGAAGCTTTCTTT. It specifies CAISLQGGTEAFF.

This clone turned up a few times. This chain joins TRBV7-9 and TRBJ1-3; D is undetermined. There are 14 residues in the CDR3. The ends were cut back, 3 bases at V and 8 bases at J, with 14 bases in the middle. Germline-derived CDR1 and CDR2 are SEHNR and FQNEAQ (reference sequence). CDR3 coding DNA: TGTGCCAGCAGCTTCATGGCCTTGGAGGACACCATATATTTT. It encodes CASSFMALEDTIYF.

J is TRBJ2-1 and V is TRBV9; D possibly corresponds to TRBD2 (5 bases). Germline-derived CDR1 and CDR2 are SGDLS and YYNGEE. V was clipped by 4 bases and J by 6 bases, with 11 bases between them. The CDR3 spans 13 residues. The chain's CDR3 is CASSSRLLNEQFF. The CDR3 DNA sequence: TGTGCCAGCAGCTCAAGACTACTCAATGAGCAGTTCTTC. Combining the CDR3 with reference TRBV9 and TRBJ2-1 gives the whole variable domain DSGVTQTPKHLITATGQRVTLRCSPRSGDLSVYWYQQSLDQGLQFLIQYYNGEERAKGNILERFSAQQFPDLHSELNLSSLELGDSALYFCASSSRLLNEQFFGPGTRLTVL.